This T cell receptor (beta chain) was sequenced during a study of T cell repertoires in cytomegalovirus infection (dated by TCRdb to the late 2010s). General notes on the study: Peptide stimulations targeted recently identified HLA-C-restricted CMV epitopes, whose presentation resists viral immunomodulation, together with well-studied HLA-B-restricted epitopes. Donor HLA type was relevant to the analysis, as public TCR beta signatures indicated carriage of CMV infection together with the matching HLA type. On the study overall, not on this receptor specifically: In both this cohort and an independent cohort of a few hundred donors, the cumulative frequency of public TCR beta family members distinguished carriers of CMV infection plus the relevant HLA type. The ex vivo response was dominated by HLA-C-restricted CMV-specific TCR beta clonotypes, which also provided the single most frequent clonotype in two of eight donors.

For CDR1 and CDR2, the germline V gene lists MNHEY and SVGAGI. At the junction V is shortened by 2 bases and J by 0 bases, with 13 bases in between. The CDR3 goes from the cysteine to the phenylalanine over 16 residues. The retained sequence is limited to the CDR3, 48 bases, with the frame set at the first base. A few counts support this clonotype. Its recognized antigen is unknown. No base qualities exist here, and no much larger clone lies one base off it. The sample's treatment or condition, from its label and the paper: in vitro stimulation with specific CMV peptide epitopes to enrich CMV-specific T cells. Instrument used: Illumina HiSeq 1500. The raw public reads went through TCRdb reprocessing: fastp at Q25, MiXCR clone calling, in-frame beta chains kept. CDR3 protein duplicates are merged, each entry listing the most common genes and DNA. The sample table holds about 920,000 distinct CDR3 sequences, of which approximately 32% were seen once. Clones ranked in the top ten supply under 15% of the sample.

The V gene is TRBV6-5 and the J gene is TRBJ1-1, with TRBD1 tentatively as D gene (5 bases match). Here the sequenced sample was cultured CD8+ T cells from PBMCs, taken from culture after CMV antigen stimulation. This TCR came from a human donor in good health (CMV status not recorded). Some clones in this sample may be carry-over from other donors' samples. The base sequence is TGTGCCAGCAGTTACGGACGGGGCGCTTTGAACACTGAAGCTTTCTTT. Its protein is CASSYGRGALNTEAFF.